Listed here are 10 T cell receptor beta chains from one sample, sequenced in a study of blood T cell repertoires in COVID-19 (dated by TCRdb to 2020 to 2021). The library was made by the immunoSEQ multiplex PCR assay. Here the immuneACCESS table is served through TCRdb, limited to in-frame sequences with V and J called. Missing clones are a known gap in these copies; in checked studies unresolved V genes cover under half, and the rest lacks a known reason. Within this sample are about 260,000 clones, with approximately 79% of them counted one time only. Of the sample, under 5% is held by the ten largest clones. The material sequenced was PBMCs or T cells enriched from blood (not recorded which). These receptors originate from a man aged 25 to 40 with acute COVID-19.

This clone was seen a single time. The CDR3 DNA reads TGTGCCAGCAGTACCGGGACCAAACCCGGAGGGGGCTACACCTTC. Residues: CASSTGTKPGGGYTF. The rearrangement uses TRBV7-9 and TRBJ1-2; TRBD1 is a possible D gene (5 bases). Trimming shortened V by 6 bases and J by 8 bases, and 22 bases separated the two germline ends. CDR1 and CDR2 from the germline V gene are SEHNR and FQNEAQ (reference sequence). The CDR3 totals 15 residues.

The V gene is TRBV5-1, the J gene TRBJ2-2; weak D call: TRBD2 (6 bases). Germline V gene data show CDR1 as SGHRS and CDR2 as YFSETQ. The CDR3 sequence is 15 residues long. Trimming pared 4 bases from V and 3 bases from J, leaving 13 bases between. The CDR3 protein is CASSRLGGDTGELFF. CDR3 in DNA: TGCGCCAGCAGCAGGCTCGGGGGAGACACCGGGGAGCTGTTTTTT.

This chain connects TRBV2 to TRBJ1-1, with a tentative D call TRBD1 (5 bases). V was pared by 7 bases and J by 1 base, with 13 bases between. Germline V lookup: CDR1 SNHLY, CDR2 FYNNEI. This CDR3 is 14 amino acids long. CDR3 sequence (DNA): TGTGCCAGCACTCAGCAGCAGGGGAACACTGAAGCTTTCTTT. Its protein is CASTQQQGNTEAFF. Full variable domain (outside the CDR3, taken from reference TRBV2 and TRBJ1-1): EPEVTQTPSHQVTQMGQEVILRCVPISNHLYFYWYRQILGQKVEFLVSFYNNEISEKSEIFDDQFSVERPDGSNFTLKIRSTKLEDSAMYFCASTQQQGNTEAFFGQGTRLTVV.

The rearrangement joins TRBV6-2 or TRBV6-3 to TRBJ1-5, with D perhaps TRBD1 (6 bases). The CDR3 has 15 amino acids. From germline, CDR1 is MNHEY and CDR2 SVGEGT. The V end was cut by 2 bases, the J end by 4 bases, with 12 bases between. This CDR3 reads CASSYTGQPNQPQHF. The CDR3 region has the DNA TGTGCCAGCAGTTACACCGGACAGCCTAATCAGCCCCAGCATTTT.

This clone is a singleton in its sample. The chain carries TRBV13 and TRBJ2-1; 8 bases fit TRBD1. Germline V gene data show CDR1 as PRHDT and CDR2 as FYEKMQ (reference sequence). The CDR3 length is 16 residues. With 5 bases clipped from V and 8 bases from J, the junction kept 14 bases outside the gene matches. The chain's CDR3 is CASSLSGRQGPHEQFF. For the CDR3, the DNA is TGTGCCAGCAGCCTATCCGGCCGACAGGGGCCCCATGAGCAGTTCTTC.

This clone was seen a single time. The chain carries TRBV7-3 and TRBJ1-2; 11 bases agree with TRBD1. This CDR3 has 14 residues. Germline V CDR1 and CDR2: SGHTA, FQGTGA. Trimming removed 4 bases from V and 8 bases from J; junction bases left unmatched: 6. The CDR3 sequence is CASSYGQGAEGYTF. CDR3 nucleotide sequence: TGTGCCAGCAGCTACGGACAGGGGGCTGAAGGCTACACCTTC.

This chain uses TRBV19 with TRBJ2-5; 13 nucleotides line up with TRBD2. Germline V gene lookup returns CDR1 LNHDA and CDR2 SQIVND (reference sequence). The CDR3 runs 18 residues. V shed 0 bases, J shed 4 bases, and the junction held 8 bases outside the gene matches. The CDR3 loop reads CASSIDRLAGGRGETQYF. The CDR3 region has the DNA TGTGCCAGTAGTATAGATCGACTAGCGGGAGGTCGTGGAGAGACCCAGTACTTC.

The chain uses TRBV27 and TRBJ1-1, with TRBD1 identical over 8 bases. With 6 bases clipped from V and 4 bases from J, the junction kept 13 bases outside the gene matches. The length of the CDR3 is 16 residues. Germline loops: CDR1 MNHEY, CDR2 SMNVEV (reference sequence). For the CDR3, the DNA is TGTGCCAGCAGAATCCAGACAGGGGTCGGGTCCACTGAAGCTTTCTTT. Amino acid sequence: CASRIQTGVGSTEAFF.

This clone was counted a single time. The chain is built from TRBV28 and TRBJ2-1, with a tentative D call TRBD1 (6 bases). This CDR3 is 15 amino acids long. Deletions cut 4 bases from V and 10 bases from J, with 20 bases between. Germline loops: CDR1 MDHEN, CDR2 SYDVKM. CDR3 sequence (DNA): TGTGCCAGCAGTTCCCAGCGCTGGGGGCTCTCAGAGCAGTTCTTC. Translation gives CASSSQRWGLSEQFF.

This clone was counted between two and nine times. The chain recombines TRBV6-5 with TRBJ1-4; D ambiguous. The V end was cut by 6 bases, the J end by 7 bases, with 18 bases between. The CDR3 extends over 15 amino acids. Germline values: CDR1 MNHEY, CDR2 SVGAGI. CDR3 region: CASRPTRGGSEKLFF. CDR3 coding DNA: TGTGCCAGCAGGCCGACCCGGGGAGGGAGTGAAAAACTGTTTTTT.